What follows is one T cell receptor beta chain and its context. V was trimmed by 6 bases and J by 4 bases, leaving 16 bases between them. This CDR3 is 15 amino acids long. From germline, CDR1 is MGHRA and CDR2 YSYEKL. This sample stems from a study of cytomegalovirus exposure and HLA in healthy donors. With 60 Vbeta and 13 Jbeta primers, the PCR was carried out. Libraries were prepared by immunoSEQ multiplex PCR; TCRdb keeps only in-frame clonotypes and omits some of them. The sample shows 170,000 or so clones, around 80% of them seen only once. The V and J genes are TRBV4-1 and TRBJ2-1, with a tentative D call TRBD1 (6 bases). This receptor was identified in a woman aged 60-75 years in good health and CMV-seropositive. The specimen was PBMCs. DNA for the CDR3: TGCGCCAGCAGAGACCTCGGGACAAATTACAATGAGCAGTTCTTC. It specifies CASRDLGTNYNEQFF.